This T cell receptor (beta chain) was found in a study of neurological immune-mediated disorders. Findings of the study overall: Association with the multiple sclerosis repertoire cluster was not found for any clinical or MRI feature.

As for the cDNA, it was generated by 5'RACE with 10-nucleotide random UMIs. In TCRdb, the 5' RACE reads were re-called with MiXCR into one record per CDR3 protein. The sample consists of about 95,000 distinct CDR3 sequences, 3.5% to 4% of them appearing once. This clonotype appeared many times. Its antigen remains unknown. Germline V gene data show CDR1 as SGHTA and CDR2 as FQGNSA. V shed 5 bases, J shed 3 bases, and the junction held 4 bases outside the gene matches. CDR3 length equals 14 residues. This sequence joins TRBV7-2 and TRBJ2-5; 9 bases align to TRBD2. This receptor was taken from a woman aged 18 to 35 with multiple sclerosis. The specimen sequenced was PBMCs. The CDR3 region has the DNA TGTGCCAGCAGCCTCCGACTAGCGGAAGAGACCCAGTACTTC. This sequence encodes CASSLRLAEETQYF.